Reported below is one T cell receptor beta chain. No antigen is known for it. It was unsorted whole blood that yielded blood RNA, and germline DNA was also extracted. Blood samples of four milliliters were drawn preoperatively. These data belong to a study of tumor-infiltrating lymphocytes in primary liver carcinoma. Study conclusions and caveats: Comparison of CD4+ and CD8+ repertoires was precluded by bulk unsorted samples. Paired tumor-adjacent and tumor-blood samples overlapped less than tumor region pairs did.

With a constant-region primer, TCR beta cDNA was made from 450 to 500 ng of total RNA. Three nested multiplex PCR rounds, a slightly modified ARM-PCR method, built the TCR beta libraries. The study ran its first two PCR rounds for nine to ten cycles each, using TRBV1-TRBV30 forward primers and a C-beta reverse primer. A single record per CDR3 protein comes from TCRdb applying MiXCR to the multiplex PCR reads. The data hold 250,000 to 350,000 distinct CDR3 sequences, with around three fifths observed a single time. V lost 5 bases and J lost 4, with 12 bases in between. Germline CDR1 SGHNT, CDR2 YYREEE (reference sequence). The CDR3 totals 13 residues.

The chain combines TRBV5-4 with TRBJ1-1; D unclear. The clonotype originates from a woman aged 25 to 45 with primary liver carcinoma and hepatitis B virus infection. Sequenced material: peripheral blood. CDR3 in amino acids: CASRPAVSTEAFF. The CDR3 nucleotides read TGTGCCAGCAGACCCGCAGTGAGCACTGAAGCTTTCTTT.